The next 18 T cell receptor beta chains were all read from a single sample in a study of blood T cell repertoires in COVID-19. Clones were read by immunoSEQ multiplex PCR, and TCRdb kept only the in-frame ones, dropping some. In the table there are 80,000 or so clones, 86% of which are singletons. Material: peripheral blood. These receptors all stem from a human donor in a cohort sampled during active COVID-19.

The CDR3 region is CASSLLGRSGNNEQFF. The CDR3 DNA is TGTGCCAGCAGCTTACTCGGGCGTAGCGGGAACAATGAGCAGTTCTTC. V is TRBV7-3 and J is TRBJ2-1; TRBD2 agrees at 8 bases. CDR3 length: 16 residues. Germline V lookup: CDR1 SGHTA, CDR2 FQGTGA. The V and J ends lost 2 bases and 5 bases, in that order; junction bases with no gene match: 8.

The chain couples TRBV18 to TRBJ1-6; D gene unclear. CDR3 length equals 12 residues. V shed 4 bases and J shed 8 bases, with 6 bases lying between them. Germline V lookup: CDR1 KGHSH, CDR2 LQKENI. CDR3 sequence (DNA): TGTGCCAGCTCACACCCGGATTCACCCCTCCACTTT. It yields the protein CASSHPDSPLHF. The full variable domain, with the rest looked up from reference TRBV18 and TRBJ1-6, is NAGVMQNPRHLVRRRGQEARLRCSPMKGHSHVYWYRQLPEEGLKFMVYLQKENIIDESGMPKERFSAEFPKEGPSILRIQQVVRGDSAAYFCASSHPDSPLHFGNGTRLTVT.

V usage is TRBV5-1 and J usage is TRBJ2-1; TRBD2 matches at 7 bases. Germline loops: CDR1 SGHRS, CDR2 YFSETQ. The CDR3 contains 14 residues. J lost 0 bases, V lost 5 bases, and 2 bases had no gene match. The CDR3 is CASRREISYNEQFF. CDR3 sequence (DNA): TGCGCCAGCAGGCGGGAGATCTCCTACAATGAGCAGTTCTTC. The full variable domain, its missing parts supplied by reference TRBV5-1 and TRBJ2-1, is KAGVTQTPRYLIKTRGQQVTLSCSPISGHRSVSWYQQTPGQGLQFLFEYFSETQRNKGNFPGRFSGRQFSNSRSEMNVSTLELGDSALYLCASRREISYNEQFFGPGTRLTVL.

The V call is TRBV30, the J call TRBJ1-1; maybe TRBD1 (5 bases). The germline CDR1 and CDR2 sequences are GTSNPN and SVGIG (reference sequence). The CDR3 covers 14 residues. V lost 6 bases, J lost 0 bases, and 14 bases lay in between. This CDR3 is CACRRQLMNTEAFF. The DNA of the CDR3 is TGTGCCTGCCGGCGACAGTTAATGAACACTGAAGCTTTCTTT.

The V and J genes are TRBV19 and TRBJ2-1; 9 nucleotides match TRBD2. Losses at the gene ends were 7 bases for V and 6 bases for J; bases not matched to a gene: 7. CDR1 LNHDA and CDR2 SQIVND come from the germline V gene (reference sequence). The CDR3 loop spans 14 amino acids. CDR3 residues: CASNRLAAINEQFF. Written as DNA, the CDR3 is TGTGCCAGTAACAGACTAGCGGCAATCAATGAGCAGTTCTTC.

This clone was picked up a small number of times. V usage is TRBV7-9 and J usage is TRBJ2-7, with 8 bases aligning to TRBD1. Germline CDR1 is SEHNR and CDR2 is FQNEAQ (reference sequence). The CDR3 sequence is 14 residues long. Germline trimming cut 8 bases from V and 3 bases from J; bases unmatched to any gene: 9. In DNA form, the CDR3 reads TGTGCCAGCTGTGAGGGGACAGGAGACTACGAGCAGTACTTC. This encodes CASCEGTGDYEQYF.

V and J are TRBV15 and TRBJ2-5; D is ambiguous. Trimming shortened V by 0 bases and J by 1 base, and 9 bases separated the two germline ends. Germline V gives CDR1 LNHNV, CDR2 YYDKDF (reference sequence). CDR3 length: 15 residues. CDR3 loop: CATSRDFTTQETQYF. The DNA for the CDR3 is TGTGCCACCAGCAGAGATTTCACTACCCAAGAGACCCAGTACTTC.

The count of this clone is one. CDR3 sequence (DNA): TGTGCCAGCAGCTTGGGACAGGGGAAAGATGAGCAGTTCTTC. It encodes CASSLGQGKDEQFF. This sequence joins TRBV7-8 and TRBJ2-1; 10 bases are a match to TRBD1. CDR1 is SGHVS, CDR2 FQNEAQ, per germline. J gave up 8 bases and V 3 bases, and 4 bases lay outside the gene matches. CDR3 size: 14 residues.

V is TRBV14 and J is TRBJ2-1; the D is unclear. The CDR3 loop spans 13 amino acids. Looked up from germline, CDR1 is SGHDN and CDR2 is FVKESK. With 3 bases removed from V and 9 bases from J, the gap between germline ends came to 12 bases. The CDR3 DNA reads TGTGCCAGCAGCCAGTTCCTTTCGGGTGAGCAGTTCTTC. It yields the protein CASSQFLSGEQFF.

V usage is TRBV11-2 and J usage is TRBJ2-5; 7 bases agree with TRBD1. There are 15 residues in the CDR3. V trimming: 1 base; J trimming: 2 bases; junction bases outside the gene matches: 4. Germline CDR1 is SGHAT and CDR2 is FQNNGV. CDR3 amino acids: CASSLVGDRQETQYF. In DNA, the CDR3 is TGTGCCAGCAGCTTAGTTGGGGACAGACAAGAGACCCAGTACTTC.

The V and J genes are TRBV5-1 and TRBJ2-7; TRBD2 matches 13 bases. V was clipped by 4 bases and J by 6 bases; unmatched bases: 4. This CDR3 region has 14 residues. Germline values: CDR1 SGHRS, CDR2 YFSETQ. CDR3 amino acids: CASSQLAGGPEQYF. The CDR3 nucleotides read TGCGCCAGCAGCCAACTAGCGGGGGGGCCCGAGCAGTACTTC.

V gene TRBV9 combines with J gene TRBJ2-7, with 11 bases that match TRBD1. In germline, CDR1 is SGDLS, CDR2 YYNGEE. The CDR3 runs to 14 residues. Germline trimming cut 4 bases from V and 7 bases from J; bases unmatched to any gene: 7. CDR3 sequence (DNA): TGTGCCAGCAGCCGGCGGACAGGGGGCGAGGAGCAGTACTTC. Translated, it gives CASSRRTGGEEQYF.

This clone has only a few counts. The V and J genes are TRBV5-3 and TRBJ2-7; possibly TRBD2 for D (5 bases). TRBV5-3 has ORF status, its function being uncertain. This CDR3 is 16 amino acids long. The V end was cut by 5 bases, the J end by 0 bases, with 18 bases between. The CDR3 sequence is CARRRIRDTNSYEQYF. In DNA, the CDR3 is TGTGCCAGAAGACGAATCCGGGATACCAACTCCTACGAGCAGTACTTC.

The rearrangement links TRBV4-2 to TRBJ2-1; D may be TRBD1 (5 bases). V gave up 0 bases and J gave up 3 bases, with 12 bases separating them. The CDR3 extends over 16 amino acids. CDR1 is LGHNA, CDR2 YNFKEQ, per germline. CDR3 coding DNA: TGTGCCAGCAGCCAAGATCAGGGCGCCGGCTACAATGAGCAGTTCTTC. This translates into CASSQDQGAGYNEQFF.

The chain has TRBV28 and TRBJ1-1, with D possibly TRBD1 on 5 matching bases. CDR3 size: 14 residues. Germline CDR1 reads MDHEN; CDR2 reads SYDVKM. V lost 3 bases to trimming and J lost 5 bases, with 13 bases between them. DNA for the CDR3: TGTGCCAGCAGTTTTTTGGGGCGCGATACTGAAGCTTTCTTT. It codes for CASSFLGRDTEAFF.

The chain is built from TRBV6-2 or TRBV6-3 and TRBJ2-7; 10 positions agree with TRBD2. CDR1 is MNHEY and CDR2 is SVGEGT in the germline V gene. J was trimmed by 3 bases and V by 2 bases; bases with no gene match: 10. The CDR3 totals 17 residues. The CDR3 reads CASSYQKGTSEGYEQYF. The CDR3 DNA is TGTGCCAGCAGTTACCAAAAGGGGACTAGCGAGGGCTACGAGCAGTACTTC.

V usage is TRBV30 and J usage is TRBJ2-3; 13 bases fit TRBD2. Germline V lookup: CDR1 GTSNPN, CDR2 SVGIG (reference sequence). Trimming at V came to 4 bases and at J to 5 bases, leaving 12 bases not matched to a gene. The CDR3 is 17 residues long. In DNA, the CDR3 is TGTGCCTGGAACCACGGACTAGCGGGAGTTGTGGGAGATACGCAGTATTTT. Protein sequence: CAWNHGLAGVVGDTQYF.

The CDR3 DNA follows: TGTGCCAGCTCACCACCGAGGAGCGGGACCTTCTCCTACGAGCAGTACTTC. Translation gives CASSPPRSGTFSYEQYF. The chain recombines TRBV18 with TRBJ2-7; 7 positions match TRBD2. Germline V gene lookup returns CDR1 KGHSH and CDR2 LQKENI. Trimming at V came to 0 bases and at J to 0 bases, leaving 8 bases not matched to a gene. There are 17 residues in the CDR3.